This T cell receptor (beta chain) is from a study of T cells in women clearing cervical HPV infection. Overall study: Cases: HPV16-related CIN3 or worse on histology, 2 invasive cancers. Blood came at first lesion visit for cases, post-clearance for controls. Points from the study as a whole: Repertoire richness, not evenness, was significantly elevated in CIN3+ cases versus controls.

As concerns this clone: Its target is not known. Read coverage stops 3 residues before the CDR3 terminus; the germline J gene supplies the remainder.

The CDR3 covers 14 residues. In germline, CDR1 is MRHNA, CDR2 SNTAGT. The V end was cut by 8 bases, the J end by 5 bases, with 17 bases between. Some clones are missing from TCRdb's copy, which holds only in-frame ones; the method was immunoSEQ multiplex PCR. This specimen shows 20,000 to 25,000 clones; the ten leading clones hold 6.5% to 8.5%. Sequencing used blood buffy coat. This sequence was found in a woman between 18 and 70 years old with a cervical HPV16 infection that either progressed to CIN3+ or cleared (not recorded which). J is TRBJ2-3 and V is TRBV6-4, with D possibly matching TRBD1 (6 bases). CDR3 bases read: TGTGCCAGCTCCACAGGGAATATTGAAGATACG. As protein: CASSTGNIEDT. The full CDR3 protein reads CASSTGNIEDTQYF.